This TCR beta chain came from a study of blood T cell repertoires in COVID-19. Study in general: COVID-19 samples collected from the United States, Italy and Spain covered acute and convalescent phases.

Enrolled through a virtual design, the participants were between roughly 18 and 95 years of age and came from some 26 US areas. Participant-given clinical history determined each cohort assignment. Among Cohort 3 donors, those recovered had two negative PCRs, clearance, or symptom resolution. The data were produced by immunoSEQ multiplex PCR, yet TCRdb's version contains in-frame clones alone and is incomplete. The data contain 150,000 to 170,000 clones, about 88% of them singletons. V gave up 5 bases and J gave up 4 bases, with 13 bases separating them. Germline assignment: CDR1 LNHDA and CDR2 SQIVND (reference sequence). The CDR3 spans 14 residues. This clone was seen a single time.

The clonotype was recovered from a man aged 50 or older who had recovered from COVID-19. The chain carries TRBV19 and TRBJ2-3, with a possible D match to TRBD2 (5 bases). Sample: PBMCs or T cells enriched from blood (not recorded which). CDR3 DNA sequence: TGTGCCAGTAGTGGGCTAGCTGGGGCAGATACGCAGTATTTT. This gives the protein CASSGLAGADTQYF.